One T cell receptor beta chain is described in this entry. The sample comes from a study of blood T cell repertoires in COVID-19. For the study at large: The United States, Italy and Spain provided the acute and convalescent COVID-19 samples. Sources were T cells, B-cell-depleted T cells, or PBMCs; the material itself was cDNA or gDNA.

Original data processing: Reference gene primers were amplified, and this amplification served to estimate nucleated cell counts. Using immunoSEQ multiplex PCR, the repertoire was profiled, and TCRdb retains in-frame clones only, with some absent. V and J calls and clone size are copied from that table; D and trimming were computed from the DNA. The table shows under 200,000 clones, with about 88% occurring only once. Specimen: peripheral blood. This clonotype was sampled from a woman aged 80 or over in a cohort sampled during active or convalescent COVID-19.

DNA of the CDR3: TGTGCCAGCTCACCGAGACTAGCCGGCACAGATACGCAGTATTTT. Translating it yields CASSPRLAGTDTQYF. The chain couples TRBV18 to TRBJ2-3; 7 bases map to TRBD2. The trim removed 3 bases at V and 1 base at J, leaving 4 bases unmatched. CDR3 size: 15 residues. Germline CDR1 KGHSH, CDR2 LQKENI.